What follows are 27 T cell receptor beta chains derived from one specimen sequenced in a study of T cell responses to AZD1222 COVID-19 vaccine. The data were produced by immunoSEQ multiplex PCR, yet TCRdb's version contains in-frame clones alone and is incomplete. The sample holds roughly 160,000 clones, 90% to 95% seen once. Sequenced material: peripheral blood, taken on day 0 of AZD1222 vaccination. The origin of the receptors is an adult in good health.

The chain recombines TRBV5-1 with TRBJ1-2; D may be TRBD1 (6 bases). CDR1 and CDR2 from the germline V gene are SGHRS and YFSETQ. The CDR3 is 14 residues long. V lost 4 bases and J lost 1, with 11 bases in between. The CDR3: CASSGDTVNYGYTF. CDR3 nucleotide sequence: TGCGCCAGCAGCGGGGACACTGTTAACTATGGCTACACCTTC.

The rearrangement joins TRBV18 to TRBJ1-2; 11 bases are a match to TRBD1. The CDR3 runs 15 residues. Looked up from germline, CDR1 is KGHSH and CDR2 is LQKENI. The trim removed 2 bases at V and 2 bases at J, leaving 1 base unmatched. The CDR3 nucleotides are TGTGCCAGCTCACCAAGGGACAGGGGGAACTATGGCTACACCTTC. Translating it yields CASSPRDRGNYGYTF.

This clone is a singleton in its sample. This specimen includes other DNA sequences encoding the same CDR3. The CDR3, as DNA: TGTGCCAGCAGTTTAGGCGGCACGAATGAAAAACTGTTTTTT. Translated: CASSLGGTNEKLFF. The rearrangement joins TRBV28 to TRBJ1-4, with D hard to call. Deletions cut 2 bases from V and 5 bases from J, with 9 bases between. The CDR3 has 14 amino acids. Germline-derived CDR1 and CDR2 are MDHEN and SYDVKM.

The chain recombines TRBV23-1 with TRBJ1-5; 10 positions match TRBD1. TRBV23-1 is flagged as an ORF with uncertain function. The CDR3 has 18 amino acids. Unmatched junction bases numbered 9, after V lost 4 bases and J lost 0 bases. The CDR3 region has the DNA TGCGCCAGCAGTCTCCGGGACAGGGGATATTATAGCAATCAGCCCCAGCATTTT. Translation: CASSLRDRGYYSNQPQHF.

The rearrangement joins TRBV5-8 to TRBJ2-7; possibly TRBD1 for D (5 bases). The CDR3 has 14 amino acids. Germline-derived CDR1 and CDR2 are SGHTS and YDEGEE. Trimming shortened V by 4 bases and J by 3 bases, and 14 bases separated the two germline ends. In DNA form, the CDR3 reads TGTGCCAGCAGCCGCGAAGGGGAAAGCTACGAGCAGTACTTC. Amino acid sequence: CASSREGESYEQYF.

A remark on this clone: A read error may account for a junction end that differs from germline. V and J are TRBV2 and TRBJ2-3; D is uncertain. The CDR3 runs to 14 residues. The germline V gene encodes CDR1 SNHLY and CDR2 FYNNEI. DNA for the CDR3: TGTGCCAGCAGGCTACTACCCAGCACCGATACGCAGTATTTT. Protein sequence: CASRLLPSTDTQYF.

This chain uses TRBV10-3 with TRBJ1-5; perhaps TRBD1 as D (6 bases). The V end lost 3 bases, the J end lost 3 bases, and 12 bases lay between the germline ends. CDR1 is ENHRY, CDR2 SYGVKD, per germline. The CDR3 contains 15 residues. CDR3: CAISELGGLNQPQHF. DNA for the CDR3: TGTGCCATCAGTGAACTGGGGGGCCTCAATCAGCCCCAGCATTTT.

About this clone itself: Other DNA sequences in the sample encode the same CDR3. The V call is TRBV2, the J call TRBJ1-5; unclear D gene. CDR3 size: 12 residues. Trimming left V 3 bases short and J 2 bases short, with 2 bases between. Germline CDR1 SNHLY, CDR2 FYNNEI. The CDR3, as DNA: TGTGCCAGCAGTGAGGGCAATCAGCCCCAGCATTTT. It translates to CASSEGNQPQHF.

The CDR3 region is CASSQWDRALRGTADTQYF. The CDR3 DNA reads TGTGCCAGCAGCCAATGGGACAGGGCCTTAAGGGGTACAGCAGATACGCAGTATTTT. This chain links TRBV3-1 (or the pseudogene TRBV3-2) with TRBJ2-3, with TRBD1 identical over 9 bases. This CDR3 region has 19 residues. Germline CDR1 reads LGHDT; CDR2 reads YNNKEL (reference sequence). V trimming: 2 bases; J trimming: 4 bases; junction bases outside the gene matches: 16.

This chain links TRBV21-1 with TRBJ1-1; whether TRBD1, the table's D call, matches the DNA was not checked. TRBV21-1 is marked as a pseudogene. The CDR3 covers 18 residues. Written as DNA, the CDR3 is TGTGCCAGCAGCTCCAGGTTATCTCTTAAACACTGTAATTCTGAAGCTTTCTTT. Protein: CASSSRLSLKHCNSEAFF.

The chain carries TRBV11-3 and TRBJ1-2, with unresolved D. The V end was cut by 0 bases, the J end by 0 bases, with 8 bases between. This CDR3 spans 15 amino acids. Looked up from germline, CDR1 is SGHNT and CDR2 is YENEEA. The CDR3 sequence: CASSLDPVANYGYTF. CDR3 in DNA: TGTGCCAGCAGCTTAGATCCGGTAGCTAACTATGGCTACACCTTC.

The chain has TRBV3-1 (or the pseudogene TRBV3-2) and TRBJ1-2, with 7 bases that match TRBD1. CDR1 is LGHDT, CDR2 YNNKEL, per germline (reference sequence). There are 16 residues in the CDR3. Trimming at V came to 4 bases and at J to 8 bases, leaving 16 bases not matched to a gene. The CDR3 loop reads CASSLVGTAHLGGYTF. DNA of the CDR3: TGTGCCAGCAGCCTAGTGGGGACAGCGCATCTGGGCGGCTACACCTTC.

Only a few counts were recorded for this clone. The J gene is TRBJ1-4, the V gene TRBV5-1, with D tentatively TRBD1 (5 bases). Germline V lookup: CDR1 SGHRS, CDR2 YFSETQ. The ends were cut back, 0 bases at V and 5 bases at J, with 14 bases in the middle. CDR3 length equals 16 residues. The CDR3 nucleotides read TGCGCCAGCAGCTTGGGTCTAGGGGTCCCGAATGAAAAACTGTTTTTT. Its protein is CASSLGLGVPNEKLFF.

CDR3 coding DNA: TGTGCCAGCAGCCCGTCGGGTAGCACAGATACGCAGTATTTT. It specifies CASSPSGSTDTQYF. J is TRBJ2-3 and V is TRBV4-2; D is unclear. The CDR3 runs 14 residues. V was trimmed by 4 bases and J by 0 bases, leaving 8 bases between them. Germline V CDR1 and CDR2: LGHNA, YNFKEQ.

The chain is built from TRBV30 and TRBJ2-5; the D gene is possibly TRBD2 (6 bases). Trimming left V 7 bases short and J 7 bases short, with 22 bases between. Germline lookup yields CDR1 GTSNPN and CDR2 SVGIG (reference sequence). The CDR3 covers 14 residues. CDR3 sequence reads: CASRVGGGLGTQYF. The DNA of the CDR3 is TGTGCCTCCCGGGTCGGTGGGGGGTTGGGGACCCAGTACTTC.

Concerning this clone itself: Its ends do not fully match the called genes, so a read error is possible. The rearrangement joins TRBV2 to TRBJ1-3, with TRBD1 as a possible D gene (6 bases). The V gene's germline CDR1 is SNHLY and CDR2 FYNNEI. This CDR3 has 14 residues. In nucleotides, the CDR3 is TGTGCCAGCAGACCCAGCAGGTTGGGGGGCGCGGAAGATTTT. The encoded protein is CASRPSRLGGAEDF.

The V gene is TRBV15, the J gene TRBJ1-1; no clear D. Trimming took 4 bases from V and 7 from J, leaving 13 bases between them. Germline V lookup: CDR1 LNHNV, CDR2 YYDKDF (reference sequence). The CDR3 is made up of 13 amino acids. The CDR3 protein is CATSTSPMFEAFF. CDR3 in DNA: TGTGCCACCAGCACCTCCCCAATGTTTGAAGCTTTCTTT.

V usage is TRBV2 and J usage is TRBJ1-3; D is possibly TRBD1 (6 bases). Germline V lookup: CDR1 SNHLY, CDR2 FYNNEI. Trimming stripped 7 bases from V and 0 bases from J, with 13 bases between. The CDR3 is 15 residues long. The chain's CDR3 is CASISTGYSGNTIYF. In DNA, the CDR3 is TGTGCCAGCATTTCTACAGGGTACTCTGGAAACACCATATATTTT.

V gene TRBV4-2 combines with J gene TRBJ2-1; 13 bases line up with TRBD2. Germline CDR1 LGHNA, CDR2 YNFKEQ. The CDR3 spans 15 residues. J gave up 8 bases and V 4 bases, and 5 bases lay outside the gene matches. CDR3 protein: CASSPGTSGVDEQFF. DNA of the CDR3: TGTGCCAGCAGCCCGGGGACTAGCGGGGTCGATGAGCAGTTCTTC.

The chain carries TRBV4-2 and TRBJ2-3, with 7 bases that match TRBD2. Germline trimming cut 1 base from V and 1 base from J; bases unmatched to any gene: 5. CDR1 is LGHNA, CDR2 YNFKEQ, per germline. The CDR3 length is 16 residues. Written as DNA, the CDR3 is TGTGCCAGCAGCCAAGCGTCGAGCGGGGGCACAGATACGCAGTATTTT. Encoded protein: CASSQASSGGTDTQYF.

The V gene is TRBV18, the J gene TRBJ1-6; D gene unclear. The CDR3 extends over 13 amino acids. Germline V gene lookup returns CDR1 KGHSH and CDR2 LQKENI. The V gene lost 7 bases and the J gene lost 4 bases, with 8 bases spanning the gap. The chain's CDR3 is CASCSQYNSPLHF. Here the CDR3 DNA reads TGTGCCAGCTGCAGCCAGTATAATTCACCCCTCCACTTT.

The rearrangement uses TRBV15 and TRBJ2-7, with 8 bases lining up with TRBD1. Unmatched junction bases numbered 7, after V lost 4 bases and J lost 2 bases. Germline CDR1 LNHNV, CDR2 YYDKDF (reference sequence). The CDR3 extends over 15 amino acids. Here the CDR3 DNA reads TGTGCCACCAGCACCTCTGACAGGGGAACCTACGAGCAGTACTTC. The encoded protein is CATSTSDRGTYEQYF.

The chain is built from TRBV7-9 and TRBJ1-5, with D possibly being TRBD1 (5 bases). The CDR3 loop spans 14 amino acids. Germline loops: CDR1 SEHNR, CDR2 FQNEAQ (reference sequence). V lost 1 base to trimming and J lost 7 bases, with 11 bases between them. The CDR3: CASSLGTEGQPQHF. CDR3 coding DNA: TGTGCCAGCAGCTTAGGGACCGAGGGGCAGCCCCAGCATTTT.

The chain combines TRBV6-1 with TRBJ1-1; a weak D match, TRBD1 (5 bases). Trimming took 1 base from V and 6 from J, leaving 9 bases between them. The CDR3 length is 13 residues. In germline, CDR1 is MNHNS, CDR2 SASEGT. As DNA, the CDR3 is TGTGCCAGCAGTGAAGTTGGGGCGGCTGAAGCTTTCTTT. It encodes CASSEVGAAEAFF.

The rearrangement links TRBV10-3 to TRBJ2-1, with D possibly matching TRBD2 (6 bases). Trimming pared 0 bases from V and 4 bases from J, leaving 13 bases between. In germline, CDR1 is ENHRY, CDR2 SYGVKD. The CDR3 contains 16 residues. The CDR3 nucleotides read TGTGCCATCAGTGAGTCGACTCGGGGGTTTTACAATGAGCAGTTCTTC. Its protein product is CAISESTRGFYNEQFF.

V gene TRBV3-1 (or the pseudogene TRBV3-2) combines with J gene TRBJ2-5; D tentatively reads TRBD1 or TRBD2 (5 bases each). The CDR3 sequence is 14 residues long. Trimming removed 2 bases from V and 3 bases from J, with 10 bases in between. Germline CDR1 is LGHDT and CDR2 is YNNKEL (reference sequence). CDR3 DNA: TGTGCCAGCAGCCAAAGGGGAGTTAAAGAGACCCAGTACTTC. Its translation is CASSQRGVKETQYF.

The chain combines TRBV6-1 with TRBJ1-5; D ambiguous. Between the trimmed V and J ends, which lost 0 bases and 7 bases, there was a span of 13 bases. The CDR3 contains 15 residues. Germline V CDR1 and CDR2: MNHNS, SASEGT. Here the CDR3 DNA reads TGTGCCAGCAGTGAAGCGAGGTTTTTTGTCCAGCCCCAGCATTTT. Translating it yields CASSEARFFVQPQHF.